This TCR beta chain is from a study of blood T cell repertoires in COVID-19. The wider study: Nucleic acid was either cDNA or gDNA, and it came from T cells, B-cell-depleted T cells, or PBMCs.

Regarding this clone: The sample holds other DNA sequences that translate to the same CDR3.

Using immunoSEQ multiplex PCR, the repertoire was profiled, and TCRdb retains in-frame clones only, with some absent. The table shows around 130,000 clones, with about 88% occurring only once. Germline V lookup: CDR1 LGHDT, CDR2 YNNKEL (reference sequence). Between the trimmed V and J ends, which lost 3 bases and 0 bases, there was a span of 12 bases. The CDR3 is made up of 15 amino acids. Sequencing was carried out using peripheral blood. The chain employs TRBV3-1 (or the pseudogene TRBV3-2) and TRBJ2-7; weak D call: TRBD1 (6 bases). The TCR comes from a woman of 80 years or more with acute or convalescent COVID-19. The CDR3, as DNA: TGTGCCAGCAGCCACAGAGGGGGTCTCTCCTACGAGCAGTACTTC. It codes for CASSHRGGLSYEQYF.